The 19 T cell receptor beta chains below come from one sample, sequenced in a study of somatic mutations in cytotoxic T cells in rheumatoid arthritis. Measured with immunoSEQ multiplex PCR; TCRdb has only the in-frame clones, and not every one. The sample shows about 20,000 clones, approximately 87% of them seen only once. The sequencing input was CD8+ T cells sorted from blood. These receptors were obtained from a man aged 40-50 years in good health.

The genes are TRBV4-3 and TRBJ2-2; 13 bases align to TRBD2. The trim removed 1 base at V and 4 bases at J, leaving 3 bases unmatched. The CDR3 has 17 residues. CDR1 is LGHNA, CDR2 YSLEER, per germline. The CDR3 here is CASSQATSGRITGELFF. In DNA form, the CDR3 reads TGCGCCAGCAGCCAAGCGACTAGCGGGAGGATCACCGGGGAGCTGTTTTTT.

The chain carries TRBV4-3 and TRBJ2-7; 7 bases are shared with TRBD1. CDR3 length: 15 amino acids. The germline CDR1 and CDR2 sequences are LGHNA and YSLEER. The ends lost 1 base at V and 2 bases at J; junction bases unmatched: 5. CDR3 amino acids: CASSQAAGTAYEQYF. The CDR3 DNA reads TGCGCCAGCAGCCAAGCCGCAGGGACAGCCTACGAGCAGTACTTC.

The chain joins TRBV27 to TRBJ2-1, with D perhaps being TRBD1 or TRBD2 (5 bases each). Germline loops: CDR1 MNHEY, CDR2 SMNVEV (reference sequence). V was cut by 1 base and J by 9 bases, with 13 bases left in between. The CDR3 is 14 amino acids. The CDR3 is CASSLLPGSGEQFF. The CDR3 region has the DNA TGTGCCAGCAGTTTATTGCCAGGGAGCGGTGAGCAGTTCTTC.

The CDR3 coding sequence is TGTGCCAGCAGTTTAGGACGGACCTCCTACGAGCAGTACTTC. This sequence encodes CASSLGRTSYEQYF. The chain links TRBV27 to TRBJ2-7, with D unresolved. With 2 bases removed from V and 0 bases from J, the gap between germline ends came to 8 bases. Looked up from germline, CDR1 is MNHEY and CDR2 is SMNVEV (reference sequence). The CDR3 is 14 amino acids.

CDR3 DNA sequence: TGTGCCAGCAGTAACTCCGGGCTCAGTTACACCGGGGAGCTGTTTTTT. Translated, it gives CASSNSGLSYTGELFF. V is TRBV7-9 and J is TRBJ2-2; D gene unclear. The CDR3 extends over 16 amino acids. V dropped 6 bases and J dropped 3 bases, with 17 bases sitting between them. Germline assignment: CDR1 SEHNR and CDR2 FQNEAQ (reference sequence).

The chain couples TRBV27 to TRBJ1-5; 7 nucleotides align to TRBD1. Germline assignment: CDR1 MNHEY and CDR2 SMNVEV (reference sequence). This CDR3 has 15 amino acids. V trimming: 2 bases; J trimming: 7 bases; junction bases outside the gene matches: 8. The CDR3 nucleotides are TGTGCCAGCAGTTTAGACGACAGGGCCGGACAGCCCCAGCATTTT. Translation gives CASSLDDRAGQPQHF.

The table lists this clone with a count of one. The V and J genes are TRBV9 and TRBJ2-2, with D possibly being TRBD2 (6 bases). Germline CDR1 SGDLS, CDR2 YYNGEE. The CDR3 totals 15 residues. Between the trimmed V and J ends, which lost 3 bases and 1 base, there was a span of 10 bases. In DNA form, the CDR3 reads TGTGCCAGCAGCGCGGGAGACCAGAACACCGGGGAGCTGTTTTTT. It specifies CASSAGDQNTGELFF.

V gene TRBV6-1 combines with J gene TRBJ2-7, with 9 bases identical to TRBD1. The CDR3 is made up of 14 amino acids. With V trimmed by 7 bases and J by 2 bases, 6 bases remained unmatched. From germline, CDR1 is MNHNS and CDR2 SASEGT. The CDR3 loop reads CASKDGTGPYEQYF. DNA for the CDR3: TGTGCCAGCAAGGACGGGACAGGGCCCTACGAGCAGTACTTC.

The V gene is TRBV29-1, the J gene TRBJ2-3; D perhaps matches TRBD1 (5 bases). This CDR3 spans 16 amino acids. Trimming stripped 6 bases from V and 1 base from J, with 20 bases between. Germline-derived CDR1 and CDR2 are SQVTM and ANQGSEA. The DNA for the CDR3 is TGCAGCGTCGAGAGACCTGACCCCAGGGGCACAGATACGCAGTATTTT. It encodes CSVERPDPRGTDTQYF.

The chain has TRBV7-8 and TRBJ2-1; TRBD1 matches 8 bases. The V segment lost 5 bases and the J segment 3 bases; nucleotides outside the gene matches: 6. The CDR3 sequence is 15 residues long. CDR1 SGHVS and CDR2 FQNEAQ come from the germline V gene. The CDR3 is CASSIQGAGYNEQFF. Written as DNA, the CDR3 is TGTGCCAGCAGCATTCAGGGGGCGGGCTACAATGAGCAGTTCTTC.

This clone has only a few counts. The V gene is TRBV7-9, the J gene TRBJ2-7; 7 positions match TRBD1. The junction had 7 bases not matched to a gene; V was cut back by 5 bases and J by 0 bases. The length of the CDR3 is 15 residues. CDR1 and CDR2 from the germline V gene are SEHNR and FQNEAQ (reference sequence). The DNA for the CDR3 is TGTGCCAGCAGCCCGGACAGGAGAAGCTCCTACGAGCAGTACTTC. This codes for CASSPDRRSSYEQYF.

The V gene is TRBV28, the J gene TRBJ1-1; possible D gene TRBD1, 6 bases. CDR1 is MDHEN and CDR2 is SYDVKM in the germline V gene. This CDR3 is 15 amino acids long. The germline V and J ends were trimmed by 0 bases and 0 bases, with 8 bases remaining between them. CDR3 sequence (DNA): TGTGCCAGCAGTTTATGGGACAGCCTGAACACTGAAGCTTTCTTT. Protein: CASSLWDSLNTEAFF.

The chain links TRBV10-2 to TRBJ2-3; no firm D call. From germline, CDR1 is WSHSY and CDR2 SAAADI. With 0 bases removed from V and 1 base from J, the gap between germline ends came to 11 bases. The CDR3 is 16 residues long. The CDR3 here is CASSESGPAGTDTQYF. As DNA, the CDR3 is TGCGCCAGCAGTGAGTCTGGACCCGCAGGCACAGATACGCAGTATTTT.

V usage is TRBV19 and J usage is TRBJ1-1; maybe TRBD1 (5 bases). The V end was cut by 6 bases, the J end by 5 bases, with 19 bases between. CDR3 length: 15 residues. CDR1 and CDR2 from the germline V gene are LNHDA and SQIVND (reference sequence). CDR3 region: CASSPRRGGRTEAFF. The CDR3 region has the DNA TGTGCCAGTAGCCCCCGGCGCGGGGGGAGAACTGAAGCTTTCTTT.

In this sample, this clone turned up once. This chain uses TRBV28 with TRBJ2-3, with unresolved D. V was shortened by 3 bases and J by 7 bases, with 17 bases between the two germline ends. Germline V gives CDR1 MDHEN, CDR2 SYDVKM. This CDR3 comprises 15 residues. For the CDR3, the DNA is TGTGCCAGCAGTTTCCCCGACACCACCGCGAATACGCAGTATTTT. This gives the protein CASSFPDTTANTQYF.

V is TRBV9 and J is TRBJ2-2; D is unresolved. V was shortened by 1 base and J by 2 bases, with 9 bases between the two germline ends. CDR1 is SGDLS, CDR2 YYNGEE, per germline. This CDR3 comprises 15 residues. CDR3 residues: CASSVRAGNTGELFF. DNA of the CDR3: TGTGCCAGCAGCGTAAGGGCAGGCAACACCGGGGAGCTGTTTTTT.

The V call is TRBV27, the J call TRBJ2-7; either TRBD1 or TRBD2 may fit D (5 bases each). The V end lost 5 bases, the J end lost 5 bases, and 16 bases lay between the germline ends. The germline V gene encodes CDR1 MNHEY and CDR2 SMNVEV (reference sequence). The CDR3 runs to 14 residues. The CDR3 coding sequence is TGTGCCAGCAGTCGAGAGGGGCGTTCGAACGAGCAGTACTTC. It is translated as CASSREGRSNEQYF.

V and J are TRBV5-6 and TRBJ2-2, with 7 bases fitting TRBD1. J was trimmed by 7 bases and V by 5 bases; bases with no gene match: 5. The CDR3 length is 13 residues. Per germline, CDR1 SGHDT and CDR2 YYEEEE. The CDR3 loop reads CASSQGVGGELFF. The DNA for the CDR3 is TGTGCCAGCAGTCAGGGGGTCGGCGGGGAGCTGTTTTTT.

V gene TRBV27 combines with J gene TRBJ1-4; tentatively, D is TRBD1 (6 bases). CDR1 and CDR2 (germline): MNHEY, SMNVEV (reference sequence). This CDR3 has 16 residues. Trimming cost V 3 bases and J 3 bases, with 14 bases left between them. The CDR3 DNA reads as TGTGCCAGCAGTTTGAGGCAGGGGAAGCCTAATGAAAAACTGTTTTTT. This encodes CASSLRQGKPNEKLFF.